The following is a T cell receptor (beta chain) sequence with its context. Its antigen remains unidentified. Clones were sequenced by immunoSEQ multiplex PCR, and TCRdb holds only the in-frame ones, with some missing. The table records about 45,000 clones, roughly 84% of them present only once. The sample belongs to a study of OX40 agonist ivuxolimab in advanced cancers. Study-level points and caveats: Relative to CD4+ cells, CD8+ T cells on average had more expanded clones. The 0.1-3.0 mg/kg partial responders had among the lowest clonal expansion. By week 6 at 0.1 to 3.0 mg/kg, blood CD4+ and CD8+ T cells had expanded clonally.

Sampling times: baseline, cycle 4 day 1, cycle 7 day 1. This CDR3 is 15 amino acids long. Trimming took 2 bases from V and 5 from J, leaving 15 bases between them. CDR1 is SGHVS, CDR2 FQNEAQ, per germline. The TCR sequence derives from an adult with an advanced solid tumor such as melanoma, head and neck, liver or kidney cancer. The sequencing used CD4+ or CD8+ T cells sorted from blood, collected in a trial of the OX40 agonist ivuxolimab. The V and J genes are TRBV7-8 and TRBJ2-5; possible D gene TRBD2, 5 bases. CDR3 region: CASSLFGLAPETQYF. The CDR3 DNA is TGTGCCAGCAGCTTATTTGGGCTAGCTCCGGAGACCCAGTACTTC.